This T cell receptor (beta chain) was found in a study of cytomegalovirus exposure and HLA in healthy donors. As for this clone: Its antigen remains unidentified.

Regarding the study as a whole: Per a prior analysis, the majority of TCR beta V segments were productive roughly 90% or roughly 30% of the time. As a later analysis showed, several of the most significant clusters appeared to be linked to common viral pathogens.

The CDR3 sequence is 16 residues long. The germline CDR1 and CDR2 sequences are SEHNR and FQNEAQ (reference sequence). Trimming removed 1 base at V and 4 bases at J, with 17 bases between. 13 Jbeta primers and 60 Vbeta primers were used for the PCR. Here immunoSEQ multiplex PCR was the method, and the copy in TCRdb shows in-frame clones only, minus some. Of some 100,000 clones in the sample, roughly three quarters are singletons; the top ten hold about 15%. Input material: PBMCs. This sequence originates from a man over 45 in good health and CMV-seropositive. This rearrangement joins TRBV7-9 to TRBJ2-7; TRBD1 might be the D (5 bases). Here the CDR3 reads CASSLGSQGYGYEQYF. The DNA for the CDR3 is TGTGCCAGCAGCTTAGGGTCTCAGGGATATGGGTACGAGCAGTACTTC.